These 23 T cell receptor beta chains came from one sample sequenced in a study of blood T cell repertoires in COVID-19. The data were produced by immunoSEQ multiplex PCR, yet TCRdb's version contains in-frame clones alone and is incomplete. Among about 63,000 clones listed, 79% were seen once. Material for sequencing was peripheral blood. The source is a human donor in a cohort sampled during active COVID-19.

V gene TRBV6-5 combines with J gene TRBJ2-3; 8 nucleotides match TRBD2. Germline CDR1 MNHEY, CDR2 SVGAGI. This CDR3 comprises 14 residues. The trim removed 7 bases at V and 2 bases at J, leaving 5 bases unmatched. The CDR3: CASKSGGPTDTQYF. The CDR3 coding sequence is TGTGCCAGCAAGTCGGGGGGGCCCACAGATACGCAGTATTTT.

The DNA for the CDR3 is TGTGCCAGCAGTGAAGGGGGACAGGGTAACTATGGCTACACCTTC. Residues: CASSEGGQGNYGYTF. The gene calls are TRBV2 and TRBJ1-2, with 9 bases aligning to TRBD1. The ends lost 1 base at V and 1 base at J; junction bases unmatched: 1. Germline CDR1 SNHLY, CDR2 FYNNEI. The CDR3 covers 15 residues.

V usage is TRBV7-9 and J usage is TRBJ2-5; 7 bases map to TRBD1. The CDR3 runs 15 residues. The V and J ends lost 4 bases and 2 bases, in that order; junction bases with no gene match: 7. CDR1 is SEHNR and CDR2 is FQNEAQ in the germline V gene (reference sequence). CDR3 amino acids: CASSSPRTGQETQYF. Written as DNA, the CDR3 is TGTGCCAGCAGCTCACCCCGGACAGGTCAAGAGACCCAGTACTTC. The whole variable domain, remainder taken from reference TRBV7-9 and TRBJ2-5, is DTGVSQNPRHKITKRGQNVTFRCDPISEHNRLYWYRQTLGQGPEFLTYFQNEAQLEKSRLLSDRFSAERPKGSFSTLEIQRTEQGDSAMYLCASSSPRTGQETQYFGPGTRLLVL.

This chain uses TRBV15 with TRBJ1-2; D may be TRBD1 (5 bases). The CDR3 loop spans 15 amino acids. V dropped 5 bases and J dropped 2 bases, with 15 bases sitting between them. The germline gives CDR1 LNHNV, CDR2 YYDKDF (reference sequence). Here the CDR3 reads CATSPRGRGNYGYTF. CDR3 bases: TGTGCCACCAGCCCCCGGGGTCGGGGGAACTATGGCTACACCTTC.

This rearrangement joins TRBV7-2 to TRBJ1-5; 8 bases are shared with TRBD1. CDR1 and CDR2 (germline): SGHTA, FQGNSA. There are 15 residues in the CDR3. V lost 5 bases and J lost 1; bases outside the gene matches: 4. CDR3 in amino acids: CASSTRTGSNQPQHF. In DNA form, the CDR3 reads TGTGCCAGCAGCACGAGGACAGGGAGCAATCAGCCCCAGCATTTT.

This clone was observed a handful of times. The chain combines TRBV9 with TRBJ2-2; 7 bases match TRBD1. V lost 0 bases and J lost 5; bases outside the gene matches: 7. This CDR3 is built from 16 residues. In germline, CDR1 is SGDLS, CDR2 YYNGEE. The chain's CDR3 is CASSVVRGRGTGELFF. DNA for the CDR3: TGTGCCAGCAGCGTAGTAAGGGGGCGAGGGACCGGGGAGCTGTTTTTT.

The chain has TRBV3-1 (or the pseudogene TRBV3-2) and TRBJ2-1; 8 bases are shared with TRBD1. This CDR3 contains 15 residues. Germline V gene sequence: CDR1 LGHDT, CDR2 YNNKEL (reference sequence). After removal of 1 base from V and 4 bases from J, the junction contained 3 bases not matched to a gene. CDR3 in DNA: TGTGCCAGCAGCCAAGGGACAGGGAAATACAATGAGCAGTTCTTC. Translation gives CASSQGTGKYNEQFF.

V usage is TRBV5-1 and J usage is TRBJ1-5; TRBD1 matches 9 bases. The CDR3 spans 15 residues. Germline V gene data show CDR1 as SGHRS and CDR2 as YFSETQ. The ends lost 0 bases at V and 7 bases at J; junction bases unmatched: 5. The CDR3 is CASSLEGQGAQPQHF. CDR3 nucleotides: TGCGCCAGCAGCTTGGAGGGACAGGGTGCCCAGCCCCAGCATTTT. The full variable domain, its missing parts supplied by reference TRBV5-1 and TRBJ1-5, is KAGVTQTPRYLIKTRGQQVTLSCSPISGHRSVSWYQQTPGQGLQFLFEYFSETQRNKGNFPGRFSGRQFSNSRSEMNVSTLELGDSALYLCASSLEGQGAQPQHFGDGTRLSIL.

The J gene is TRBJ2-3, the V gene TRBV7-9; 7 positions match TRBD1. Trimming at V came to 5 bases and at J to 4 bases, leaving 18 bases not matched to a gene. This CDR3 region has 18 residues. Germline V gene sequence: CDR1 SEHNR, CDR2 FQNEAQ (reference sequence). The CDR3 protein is CASSPSGLGQIRADTQYF. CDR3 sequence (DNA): TGTGCCAGCAGCCCCTCCGGCCTGGGACAGATCCGCGCAGATACGCAGTATTTT.

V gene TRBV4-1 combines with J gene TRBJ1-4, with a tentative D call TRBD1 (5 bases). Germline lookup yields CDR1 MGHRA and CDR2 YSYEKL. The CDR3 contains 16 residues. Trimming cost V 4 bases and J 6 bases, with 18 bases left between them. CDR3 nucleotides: TGCGCCAGCAGCCGGGCCCGGGGGGGTGGACATGAAAAACTGTTTTTT. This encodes CASSRARGGGHEKLFF.

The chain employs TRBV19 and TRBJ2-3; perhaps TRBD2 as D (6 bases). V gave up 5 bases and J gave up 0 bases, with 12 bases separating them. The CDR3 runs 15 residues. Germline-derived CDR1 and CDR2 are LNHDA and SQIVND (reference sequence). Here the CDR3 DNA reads TGTGCCAGTAGTCCGGCGGGATTGAGCACAGATACGCAGTATTTT. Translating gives CASSPAGLSTDTQYF.

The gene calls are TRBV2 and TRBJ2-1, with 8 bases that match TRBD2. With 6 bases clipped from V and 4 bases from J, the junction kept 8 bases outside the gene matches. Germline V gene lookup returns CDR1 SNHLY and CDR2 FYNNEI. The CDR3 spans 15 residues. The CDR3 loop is CASRPAGAGYNEQFF. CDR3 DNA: TGTGCCAGCAGGCCAGCGGGAGCCGGGTACAATGAGCAGTTCTTC.

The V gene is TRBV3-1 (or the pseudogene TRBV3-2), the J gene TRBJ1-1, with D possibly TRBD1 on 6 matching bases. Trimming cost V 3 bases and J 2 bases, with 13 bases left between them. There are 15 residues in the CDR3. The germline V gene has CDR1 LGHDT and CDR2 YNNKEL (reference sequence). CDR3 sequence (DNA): TGTGCCAGCAGCCACAAGGACAGATATAACACTGAAGCTTTCTTT. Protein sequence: CASSHKDRYNTEAFF.

The CDR3 bases are TGTGCCAGCAGCACAGGAGCGGGGATCACAGATACGCAGTATTTT. Translated, it gives CASSTGAGITDTQYF. This chain connects TRBV9 to TRBJ2-3; 7 bases align to TRBD2. The germline V gene has CDR1 SGDLS and CDR2 YYNGEE. V trimming: 4 bases; J trimming: 2 bases; junction bases outside the gene matches: 7. The CDR3 loop spans 15 amino acids.

The CDR3 DNA reads as TGTGCCACCAGTGATTTGACGGCGACAGGGTCTAAGTTCTTC. This codes for CATSDLTATGSKFF. The V call is TRBV24-1, the J call TRBJ2-1, with 7 bases fitting TRBD1. Germline V CDR1 and CDR2: KGHDR, SFDVKD. This CDR3 contains 14 residues. The junction had 9 bases not matched to a gene; V was cut back by 0 bases and J by 14 bases.

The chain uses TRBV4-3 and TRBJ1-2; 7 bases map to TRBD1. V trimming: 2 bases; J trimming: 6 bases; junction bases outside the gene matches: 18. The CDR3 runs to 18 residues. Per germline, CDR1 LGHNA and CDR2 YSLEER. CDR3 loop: CASSQSRFWDSEGDGYTF. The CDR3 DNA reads TGCGCCAGCAGCCAAAGTAGGTTTTGGGACAGTGAAGGAGATGGCTACACCTTC.

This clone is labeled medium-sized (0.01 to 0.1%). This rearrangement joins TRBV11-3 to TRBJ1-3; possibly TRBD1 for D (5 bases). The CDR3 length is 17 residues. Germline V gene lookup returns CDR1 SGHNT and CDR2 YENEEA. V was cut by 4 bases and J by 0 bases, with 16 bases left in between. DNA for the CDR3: TGTGCCAGCAGCTCCTACCAAGCAGGGCACTCTGGAAACACCATATATTTT. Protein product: CASSSYQAGHSGNTIYF.

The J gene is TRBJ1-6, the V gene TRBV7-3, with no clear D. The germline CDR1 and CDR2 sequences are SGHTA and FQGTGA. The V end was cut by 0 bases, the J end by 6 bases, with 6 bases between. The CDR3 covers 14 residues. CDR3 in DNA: TGTGCCAGCAGCTTAACAGAGGCTAATTCACCCCTCCACTTT. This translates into CASSLTEANSPLHF.

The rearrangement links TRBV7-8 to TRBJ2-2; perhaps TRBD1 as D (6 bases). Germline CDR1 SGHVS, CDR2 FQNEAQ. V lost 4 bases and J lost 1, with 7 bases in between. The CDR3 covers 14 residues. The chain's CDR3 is CASSSTGNTGELFF. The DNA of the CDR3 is TGTGCCAGCAGCTCGACAGGGAACACCGGGGAGCTGTTTTTT. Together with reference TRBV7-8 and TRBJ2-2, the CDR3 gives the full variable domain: GAGVSQSPRYKVAKRGQDVALRCDPISGHVSLFWYQQALGQGPEFLTYFQNEAQLDKSGLPSDRFFAERPEGSVSTLKIQRTQQEDSAVYLCASSSTGNTGELFFGEGSRLTVL.

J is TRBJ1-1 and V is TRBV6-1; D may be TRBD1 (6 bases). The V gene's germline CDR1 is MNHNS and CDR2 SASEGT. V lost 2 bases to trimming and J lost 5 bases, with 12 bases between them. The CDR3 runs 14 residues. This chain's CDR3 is CASSELQGGTEAFF. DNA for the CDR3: TGTGCCAGCAGTGAATTACAGGGAGGGACTGAAGCTTTCTTT.

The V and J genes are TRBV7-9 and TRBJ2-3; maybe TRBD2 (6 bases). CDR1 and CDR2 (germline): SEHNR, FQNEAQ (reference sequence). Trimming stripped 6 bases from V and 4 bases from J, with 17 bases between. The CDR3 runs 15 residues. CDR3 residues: CASRPTSIRADTQYF. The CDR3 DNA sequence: TGTGCCAGCAGACCGACTAGTATTAGAGCAGATACGCAGTATTTT.

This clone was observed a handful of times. CDR3 amino acids: CASSRSYRDYGYTF. CDR3 DNA sequence: TGTGCCAGCTCCAGATCCTATCGGGACTATGGCTACACCTTC. This chain joins TRBV28 and TRBJ1-2; D gene uncertain. Germline CDR1 reads MDHEN; CDR2 reads SYDVKM. V lost 8 bases and J 3 bases, leaving 16 bases between the germline ends. The CDR3 length is 14 residues.

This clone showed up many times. The CDR3 DNA sequence: TGTGCCAGTAGTATGGGACTAGCGGGAGGGGATACGCAGTATTTT. Its protein product is CASSMGLAGGDTQYF. V gene TRBV19 combines with J gene TRBJ2-3, with 16 positions matching TRBD2. Germline CDR1 reads LNHDA; CDR2 reads SQIVND (reference sequence). V shed 3 bases, J shed 6 bases, and the junction held 0 bases outside the gene matches. The CDR3 has 15 residues.